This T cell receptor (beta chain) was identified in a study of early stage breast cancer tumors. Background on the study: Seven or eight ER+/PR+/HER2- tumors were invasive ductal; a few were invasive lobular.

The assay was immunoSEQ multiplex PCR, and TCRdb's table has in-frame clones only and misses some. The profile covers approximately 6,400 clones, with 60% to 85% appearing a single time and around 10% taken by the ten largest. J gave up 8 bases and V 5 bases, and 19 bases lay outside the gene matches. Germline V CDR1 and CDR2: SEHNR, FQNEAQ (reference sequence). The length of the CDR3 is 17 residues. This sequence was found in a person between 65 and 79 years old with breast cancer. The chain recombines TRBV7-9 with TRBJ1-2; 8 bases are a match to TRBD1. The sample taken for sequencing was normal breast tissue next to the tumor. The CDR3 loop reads CASSPKGQGARVGGYTF. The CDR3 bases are TGTGCCAGCAGCCCAAAGGGTCAGGGGGCGAGGGTCGGAGGCTACACCTTC.